This passage covers 25 T cell receptor beta chains from one sample sequenced in a study of blood T cells in healthy people across ages. A sample-barcoded 5' primer and a J-beta primer mix were used in a second PCR of about 7 to 11 cycles. TCRdb re-called the 5' RACE reads through MiXCR, storing one row per CDR3 protein. This sample yields roughly 2 million distinct CDR3 sequences, of which 49% are seen a single time; 2.1% belongs to the top ten. The sequenced sample was blood. Receptor source: a middle-aged woman in good health.

The chain employs TRBV15 and TRBJ2-1; possibly TRBD2 for D (5 bases). CDR3 length: 15 residues. CDR1 is LNHNV, CDR2 YYDKDF, per germline (reference sequence). Trimming cost V 0 bases and J 4 bases, with 10 bases left between them. CDR3 loop: CATSRDVTGYNEQFF. CDR3 sequence (DNA): TGTGCCACCAGCAGAGATGTAACGGGATACAATGAGCAGTTCTTC.

The chain has TRBV28 and TRBJ1-2; 7 positions agree with TRBD1. Germline loops: CDR1 MDHEN, CDR2 SYDVKM. The CDR3 has 14 amino acids. V trimming: 4 bases; J trimming: 7 bases; junction bases outside the gene matches: 9. The CDR3 sequence: CASSWDRRIGGYTF. The CDR3 DNA follows: TGTGCCAGCAGTTGGGACAGACGAATTGGTGGCTACACCTTC.

This clonotype was counted a few times. V usage is TRBV27 and J usage is TRBJ2-3; 8 bases are shared with TRBD2. CDR3 length equals 17 residues. The V gene end was trimmed by 5 bases and the J gene end by 4 bases; junction bases not matched to a gene: 14. CDR1 and CDR2 from the germline V gene are MNHEY and SMNVEV (reference sequence). The CDR3 nucleotides are TGTGCCAGCAGTGCCAACATTATAGCGGGGAGGGCAGATACGCAGTATTTT. This gives the protein CASSANIIAGRADTQYF.

CDR3 bases: TGTGCCAGCAGCCAAGACGGCCACTACGAGCAGTACTTC. Protein product: CASSQDGHYEQYF. The chain joins TRBV7-9 to TRBJ2-7; no definite D call. The V end lost 5 bases, the J end lost 3 bases, and 11 bases lay between the germline ends. CDR1 and CDR2 (germline): SEHNR, FQNEAQ (reference sequence). CDR3 size: 13 residues.

The CDR3 is CASSQGQFSNVLTF. Here the CDR3 DNA reads TGTGCCAGCAGCCAAGGACAGTTCAGCAACGTCCTGACTTTC. The chain has TRBV14 and TRBJ2-6, with a possible D match to TRBD1 (5 bases). Germline CDR1 reads SGHDN; CDR2 reads FVKESK. The CDR3 sequence is 14 residues long. Trimming took 1 base from V and 9 from J, leaving 10 bases between them.

The gene calls are TRBV5-1 and TRBJ2-3; 8 nucleotides agree with TRBD2. Germline CDR1 is SGHRS and CDR2 is YFSETQ. After removal of 6 bases from V and 4 bases from J, the junction contained 7 bases not matched to a gene. CDR3 length: 14 residues. The CDR3 loop reads CASKLAGYSDTQYF. The CDR3 DNA follows: TGCGCCAGCAAGCTAGCGGGTTATTCAGATACGCAGTATTTT.

This clonotype was detected a few times. This chain uses TRBV12-3 or TRBV12-4 with TRBJ1-2, with D maybe TRBD1 (5 bases). This CDR3 comprises 15 residues. Trimming took off 3 bases at V and 2 bases at J, with 13 bases between the two ends. CDR3 in amino acids: CASSLGLGGNYGYTF. DNA for the CDR3: TGTGCCAGCAGTTTGGGTCTGGGGGGGAACTATGGCTACACCTTC.

This clonotype was counted only a few times. The chain is built from TRBV9 and TRBJ2-4; D gene unclear. The germline V gene has CDR1 SGDLS and CDR2 YYNGEE. V dropped 3 bases and J dropped 12 bases, with 10 bases sitting between them. There are 11 residues in the CDR3. CDR3 residues: CASSDELHQYF. The CDR3 bases are TGTGCCAGCAGCGACGAGTTGCATCAGTACTTC.

This sequence joins TRBV20-1 and TRBJ2-4; D unclear. The end of the DNA fits TRBJ2-7 better, so the J call may be wrong. The CDR3 consists of 15 residues. CDR1 is DFQATT and CDR2 is SNEGSKA in the germline V gene (reference sequence). The CDR3 DNA sequence: TGCAGTGCTAGAGATGCGGCGTCACCGGCATACGAGCAGTACTTC. This sequence encodes CSARDAASPAYEQYF.

This sequence joins TRBV3-1 and TRBJ2-1; TRBD2 matches 7 bases. This CDR3 is 15 amino acids long. J lost 9 bases, V lost 1 base, and 9 bases had no gene match. The germline V gene encodes CDR1 LGHDT and CDR2 YNNKEL (reference sequence). The CDR3 DNA is TGTGCCAGCAGCCAAGTAATAACTAGCGACGGTGAGCAGTTCTTC. Protein: CASSQVITSDGEQFF.

On this clonotype itself: The junction differs from germline at one of its ends, possibly a read error. The CDR3 loop is CAGTSDGTDAQYF. The DNA for the CDR3 is TGTGCCGGCACTAGCGATGGCACAGATGCGCAGTATTTT. The rearrangement joins TRBV6-2 or TRBV6-3 to TRBJ2-3; the match to TRBD2 covers 7 bases. CDR3 length: 13 amino acids. Germline V CDR1 and CDR2: MNHEY, SVGEGT.

This chain connects TRBV20-1 to TRBJ2-5, with TRBD2 matching 10 bases. From germline, CDR1 is DFQATT and CDR2 SNEGSKA (reference sequence). V shed 5 bases and J 3 bases; nucleotides not matched to a gene: 9. The CDR3 length is 15 residues. CDR3 protein: CSAGKLAGSEETQYF. The CDR3 DNA reads TGCAGTGCTGGAAAACTAGCGGGATCCGAAGAGACCCAGTACTTC.

The V and J genes are TRBV25-1 and TRBJ1-2; D is possibly TRBD1 (5 bases). The CDR3 totals 16 residues. The germline CDR1 and CDR2 sequences are MGHDK and SYGVNS. The V and J ends lost 1 base and 0 bases respectively, with 12 bases between them. The CDR3 sequence: CASSESTTVTNYGYTF. CDR3 in DNA: TGTGCCAGCAGTGAATCAACGACAGTGACTAACTATGGCTACACCTTC.

CDR3 bases: TGTGCCAGCAGGCGACAGAATCTCGGCACAGATACGCAGTATTTT. This translates into CASRRQNLGTDTQYF. The chain joins TRBV6-5 to TRBJ2-3, with D possibly TRBD1 on 5 matching bases. The germline V and J ends were trimmed by 6 bases and 1 base, with 14 bases remaining between them. Germline V gene sequence: CDR1 MNHEY, CDR2 SVGAGI. The CDR3 has 15 residues.

This clonotype occurred once. The V gene is TRBV5-1, the J gene TRBJ1-6; 9 positions agree with TRBD1. Per the germline V gene, CDR1 is SGHRS and CDR2 is YFSETQ. The CDR3 loop spans 15 amino acids. J gave up 9 bases and V 4 bases, and 8 bases lay outside the gene matches. The CDR3 nucleotides read TGCGCCAGCAGCGCGATGGGACAGGGCTCTTCACCCCTCCACTTT. Translating it yields CASSAMGQGSSPLHF.

Of note for this clonotype: A junction end diverges from the germline sequence, so it may reflect a read error. The chain recombines TRBV6-5 with TRBJ2-4; 7 bases are a match to TRBD1. CDR1 MNHEY and CDR2 SVGAGI come from the germline V gene. The length of the CDR3 is 18 residues. CDR3 sequence reads: CASSYRLETGLAKNVQYF. DNA for the CDR3: TGTGCCAGCAGTTACCGCCTAGAGACAGGGTTAGCCAAAAACGTTCAGTACTTC.

The chain combines TRBV5-5 with TRBJ1-4; D is unclear. Trimming stripped 4 bases from V and 6 bases from J, with 16 bases between. The CDR3 is made up of 15 amino acids. Germline CDR1 reads SGHKS; CDR2 reads YYEKEE (reference sequence). The CDR3 nucleotides read TGTGCCAGCAGCAGCAGCGGGAGTGAAGATGAAAAACTGTTTTTT. Protein product: CASSSSGSEDEKLFF.

This chain joins TRBV15 and TRBJ2-5; no firm D call. The CDR3 covers 14 residues. Trimming took off 1 base at V and 3 bases at J, with 9 bases between the two ends. Germline V gene lookup returns CDR1 LNHNV and CDR2 YYDKDF (reference sequence). This chain's CDR3 is CATSRGGSKETQYF. CDR3 coding DNA: TGTGCCACCAGCAGAGGTGGTAGCAAAGAGACCCAGTACTTC.

The V call is TRBV12-3 or TRBV12-4, the J call TRBJ2-7, with D perhaps matching TRBD1 (6 bases). Trimming took 5 bases from V and 5 from J, leaving 13 bases between them. The CDR3 has 13 amino acids. In nucleotides, the CDR3 is TGTGCCAGCAGTAGAGGGGGTGGACACGAGCAGTACTTC. Its protein is CASSRGGGHEQYF.

CDR3 nucleotide sequence: TGTGCCAGCAGCTTAGGACAAAACAGGGCGGCAGAGACCCAGTACTTC. It yields the protein CASSLGQNRAAETQYF. This rearrangement joins TRBV7-9 to TRBJ2-5, with D perhaps TRBD1 (6 bases). Germline V gene sequence: CDR1 SEHNR, CDR2 FQNEAQ (reference sequence). Trimming removed 1 base at V and 4 bases at J, with 16 bases between. This CDR3 is built from 16 residues.

This clonotype occurred a few times. The chain carries TRBV28 and TRBJ1-2, with a possible D match to TRBD1 (5 bases). The CDR3 sequence is 14 residues long. Germline lookup yields CDR1 MDHEN and CDR2 SYDVKM. Trimming shortened V by 1 base and J by 2 bases, and 8 bases separated the two germline ends. CDR3 amino acids: CASSLSGNNYGYTF. The CDR3 bases are TGTGCCAGCAGTTTATCAGGGAACAACTATGGCTACACCTTC.

This clonotype was seen more than once but under ten times. The chain employs TRBV5-5 and TRBJ2-3; 9 bases align to TRBD2. V shed 0 bases, J shed 5 bases, and the junction held 7 bases outside the gene matches. This CDR3 spans 16 amino acids. Germline values: CDR1 SGHKS, CDR2 YYEKEE (reference sequence). The CDR3 reads CASSLASSGVRDTQYF. As DNA, the CDR3 is TGTGCCAGCAGCTTGGCGTCTAGCGGGGTCAGAGATACGCAGTATTTT.

With regard to this clonotype: An end of the junction differs from the germline gene, which may be a read error. This sequence joins TRBV11-3 and TRBJ2-3; 7 bases fit TRBD2. Germline lookup yields CDR1 SGHNT and CDR2 YENEEA. CDR3 length: 15 residues. The CDR3 spells CASSRTGLVTDPQYF. The CDR3 nucleotides read TGTGCCAGCAGCCGCACCGGACTAGTCACAGATCCGCAGTATTTT.

This clonotype was detected a few times. The chain combines TRBV27 with TRBJ2-1; 12 bases are shared with TRBD2. Germline V gives CDR1 MNHEY, CDR2 SMNVEV (reference sequence). This CDR3 region has 15 residues. J was trimmed by 10 bases and V by 5 bases; bases with no gene match: 9. CDR3 sequence (DNA): TGTGCCAGCAGTATACTAGCGGGGGGCCGGGGGGAGCAGTTCTTC. This sequence encodes CASSILAGGRGEQFF.

This clonotype was detected a few times. The rearrangement links TRBV4-2 to TRBJ2-7, with D unresolved. The CDR3 loop spans 13 amino acids. Trimming shortened V by 3 bases and J by 3 bases, and 9 bases separated the two germline ends. Per germline, CDR1 LGHNA and CDR2 YNFKEQ. CDR3 loop: CASSQDRNYEQYF. Written as DNA, the CDR3 is TGTGCCAGCAGCCAGGATAGGAACTACGAGCAGTACTTC.